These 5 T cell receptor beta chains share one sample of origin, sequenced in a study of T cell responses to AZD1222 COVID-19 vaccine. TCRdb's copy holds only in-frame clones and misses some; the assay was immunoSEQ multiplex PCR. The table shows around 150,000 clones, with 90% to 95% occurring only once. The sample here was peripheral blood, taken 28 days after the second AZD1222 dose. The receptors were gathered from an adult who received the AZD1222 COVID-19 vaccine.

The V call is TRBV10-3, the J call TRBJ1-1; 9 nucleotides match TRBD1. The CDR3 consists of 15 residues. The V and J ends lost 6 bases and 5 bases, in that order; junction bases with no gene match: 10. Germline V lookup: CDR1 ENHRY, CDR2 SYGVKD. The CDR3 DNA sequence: TGTGCCATCAGCGAGAAACAGGGGGCGCTTACTGAAGCTTTCTTT. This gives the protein CAISEKQGALTEAFF.

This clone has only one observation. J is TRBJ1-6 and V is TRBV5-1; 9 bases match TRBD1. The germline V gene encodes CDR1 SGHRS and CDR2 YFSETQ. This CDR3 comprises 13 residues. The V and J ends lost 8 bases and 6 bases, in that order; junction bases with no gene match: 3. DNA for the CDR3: TGCGCCAGTGGACAGGGGAGTAATTCACCCCTCCACTTT. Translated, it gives CASGQGSNSPLHF.

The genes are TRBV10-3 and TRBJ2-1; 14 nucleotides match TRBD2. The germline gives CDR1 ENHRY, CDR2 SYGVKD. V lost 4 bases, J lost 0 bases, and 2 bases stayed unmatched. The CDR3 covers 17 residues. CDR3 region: CAISVGLAGGSYNEQFF. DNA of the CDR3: TGTGCCATCAGTGTTGGACTAGCGGGGGGCTCCTACAATGAGCAGTTCTTC.

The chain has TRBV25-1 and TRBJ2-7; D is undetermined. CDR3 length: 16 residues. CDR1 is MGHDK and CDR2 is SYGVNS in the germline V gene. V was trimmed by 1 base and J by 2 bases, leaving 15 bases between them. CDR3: CASSEWCLTSTYEQYF. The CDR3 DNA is TGTGCCAGCAGTGAATGGTGTTTGACATCGACCTACGAGCAGTACTTC.

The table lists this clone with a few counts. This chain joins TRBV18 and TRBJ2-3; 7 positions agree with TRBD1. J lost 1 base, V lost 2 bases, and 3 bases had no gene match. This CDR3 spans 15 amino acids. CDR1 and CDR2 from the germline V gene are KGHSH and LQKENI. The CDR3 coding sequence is TGTGCCAGCTCACCATCTGACAGGGGCACAGATACGCAGTATTTT. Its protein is CASSPSDRGTDTQYF.